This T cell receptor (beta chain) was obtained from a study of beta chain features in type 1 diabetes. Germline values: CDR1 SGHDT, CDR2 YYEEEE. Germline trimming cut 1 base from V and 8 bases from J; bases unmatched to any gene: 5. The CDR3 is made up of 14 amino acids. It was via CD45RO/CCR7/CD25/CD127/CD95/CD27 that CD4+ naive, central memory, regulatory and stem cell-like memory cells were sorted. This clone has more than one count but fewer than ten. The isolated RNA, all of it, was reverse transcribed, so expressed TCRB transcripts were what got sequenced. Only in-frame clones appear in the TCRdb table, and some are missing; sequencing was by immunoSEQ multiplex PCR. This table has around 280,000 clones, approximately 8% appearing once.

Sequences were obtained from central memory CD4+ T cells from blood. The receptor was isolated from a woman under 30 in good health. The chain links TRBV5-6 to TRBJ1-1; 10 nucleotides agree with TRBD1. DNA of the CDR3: TGTGCCAGCAGCTTGTTTAGACAGGGGGCAGAAGCTTTCTTT. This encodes CASSLFRQGAEAFF.